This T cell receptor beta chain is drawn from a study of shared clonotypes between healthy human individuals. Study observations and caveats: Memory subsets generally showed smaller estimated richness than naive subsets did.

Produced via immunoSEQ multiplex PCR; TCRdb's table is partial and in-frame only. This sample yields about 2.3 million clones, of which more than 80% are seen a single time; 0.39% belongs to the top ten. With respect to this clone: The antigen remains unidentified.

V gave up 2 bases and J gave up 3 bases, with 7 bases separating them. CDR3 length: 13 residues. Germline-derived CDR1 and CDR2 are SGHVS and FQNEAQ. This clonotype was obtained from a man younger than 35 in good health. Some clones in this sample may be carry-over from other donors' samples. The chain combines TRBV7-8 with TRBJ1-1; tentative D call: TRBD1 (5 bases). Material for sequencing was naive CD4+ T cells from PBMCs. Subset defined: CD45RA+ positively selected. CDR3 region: CASSLSGYTEAFF. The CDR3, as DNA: TGTGCCAGCAGCTTATCAGGGTACACTGAAGCTTTCTTT. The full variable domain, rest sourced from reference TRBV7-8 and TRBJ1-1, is GAGVSQSPRYKVAKRGQDVALRCDPISGHVSLFWYQQALGQGPEFLTYFQNEAQLDKSGLPSDRFFAERPEGSVSTLKIQRTQQEDSAVYLCASSLSGYTEAFFGQGTRLTVV.